The rows below give T cell receptor beta chains drawn from one sample of a study of blood T cell repertoires in COVID-19. Assay: immunoSEQ multiplex PCR; the TCRdb copy retains only in-frame clones and omits some. The sample holds about 65,000 clones; roughly 90% are singletons and the top ten take over 1%. Sample: peripheral blood. Receptors were obtained from a man in his fifties or sixties with acute or convalescent COVID-19. CDR3s include the opening cysteine and the closing phenylalanine or tryptophan. D genes are given only for firm matches. Not all rows give a size; the values are once, few, many and, for expanded clones, a class.

V gene	J gene	clone size	D gene	CDR3 protein	CDR3 DNA
TRBV7-9	TRBJ2-1	-	TRBD2	CASSLGLAGGEQFF	TGTGCCAGCAGCTTAGGGCTAGCGGGCGGTGAGCAGTTCTTC
TRBV18	TRBJ1-5	-	-	CASSPEFNQPQHF	TGTGCCAGCTCACCGGAGTTCAATCAGCCCCAGCATTTT
TRBV3-1/TRBV3-2	TRBJ1-2	-	-	CASSQGAGGQYTF	TGTGCCAGCAGCCAGGGGGCGGGGGGGCAGTACACCTTC
TRBV7-2	TRBJ1-2	-	-	CASRRKIGYGYTF	TGTGCCAGCAGGCGGAAAATCGGCTATGGCTACACCTTC
TRBV5-4	TRBJ2-5	-	-	CASSVAQETQYF	TGTGCCAGCAGCGTGGCGCAAGAGACCCAGTACTTC
TRBV5-5	TRBJ2-7	-	-	CASSLAATYEQYF	TGTGCCAGCAGCTTGGCAGCGACCTACGAGCAGTACTTC
TRBV3-1/TRBV3-2	TRBJ2-1	-	-	CASSPRRVAENNEQFF	TGTGCCAGCAGCCCTCGTCGGGTAGCGGAGAACAATGAGCAGTTCTTC
TRBV6-5	TRBJ1-1	-	TRBD1	CASSPTRTGGAFF	TGTGCCAGCAGTCCCACCCGGACAGGAGGAGCTTTCTTT
TRBV5-1	TRBJ2-2	-	TRBD1	CASSGPGQGLTGELFF	TGCGCCAGCAGCGGCCCGGGACAGGGTCTAACCGGGGAGCTGTTTTTT
TRBV27	TRBJ2-3	-	-	CASSFYRGGPDTQYF	TGTGCCAGCAGTTTTTATCGGGGAGGACCAGATACGCAGTATTTT
TRBV30	TRBJ2-5	-	-	CAWSGTAWEETQYF	TGTGCCTGGAGTGGGACAGCATGGGAAGAGACCCAGTACTTC
TRBV19	TRBJ1-6	-	-	CASKGRANSPLHF	TGTGCCAGTAAAGGCAGGGCCAATTCACCCCTCCACTTT
TRBV6-2/TRBV6-3	TRBJ1-1	-	-	CASSSGGFSEAFF	TGTGCCAGCAGTTCTGGGGGGTTCTCTGAAGCTTTCTTT
TRBV13	TRBJ1-1	-	-	CASNPSNRAEAFF	TGTGCCAGCAACCCCTCCAACCGGGCTGAAGCTTTCTTT
TRBV28	TRBJ2-3	-	-	CASSPQETSTDTQYF	TGTGCCAGCAGTCCCCAAGAAACTAGCACAGATACGCAGTATTTT
TRBV10-3	TRBJ1-5	-	-	CAISPQMDGAQHF	TGTGCCATCAGTCCCCAGATGGACGGGGCCCAGCATTTT
TRBV5-4	TRBJ1-2	-	-	CASSSPREGPNYGYTF	TGTGCCAGCAGCTCGCCACGGGAGGGGCCGAACTATGGCTACACCTTC
TRBV5-1	TRBJ1-1	-	TRBD1	CASSYGQGASEAFF	TGCGCCAGCAGCTACGGACAGGGCGCTTCTGAAGCTTTCTTT
TRBV2	TRBJ1-2	-	TRBD1	CAEKGALGYGYTF	TGTGCCGAGAAGGGGGCTCTTGGCTATGGCTACACCTTC
TRBV2	TRBJ1-2	-	TRBD1	CASRATGFKEGYTF	TGTGCCAGCAGGGCGACAGGGTTTAAGGAGGGCTACACCTTC
TRBV9	TRBJ2-7	once	TRBD1	CASSVVAGGSYEQYF	TGTGCCAGCAGCGTAGTGGCAGGGGGATCCTACGAGCAGTACTTC
TRBV2	TRBJ2-3	-	TRBD2	CASGATSGSWDTQYF	TGTGCCAGCGGGGCGACTAGCGGGTCCTGGGATACGCAGTATTTT
TRBV12-5	TRBJ1-2	once	-	CASGLVPESNYGYTF	TGTGCTAGTGGTTTGGTACCTGAGTCTAACTATGGCTACACCTTC
TRBV19	TRBJ1-6	once	TRBD1	CASSKGRGEANKSPLHF	TGTGCCAGTAGTAAGGGCAGGGGGGAGGCGAACAAATCACCCCTCCACTTT
TRBV24-1	TRBJ2-2	-	TRBD1	CATSDQRQGTTGELFF	TGTGCCACCAGTGACCAACGACAGGGGACCACCGGGGAGCTGTTTTTT
TRBV19	TRBJ1-2	-	-	CASSISDNYGYTF	TGTGCCAGTAGTATTTCAGATAACTATGGCTACACCTTC
TRBV27	TRBJ1-4	once	-	CASSTPRALNEKLFF	TGTGCCAGCTCCACCCCCAGGGCCCTTAATGAAAAACTGTTTTTT
TRBV2	TRBJ2-5	-	-	CASSEEEYQETQYF	TGTGCCAGCAGTGAGGAGGAGTACCAAGAGACCCAGTACTTC
TRBV29-1	TRBJ1-3	-	-	CSVGGGRDVSGNTIYF	TGCAGCGTTGGGGGCGGCAGGGATGTCTCTGGAAACACCATATATTTT
TRBV19	TRBJ1-4	-	-	CASSIEGPREKLFF	TGTGCCAGTAGTATCGAGGGCCCCCGGGAAAAACTGTTTTTT
TRBV28	TRBJ1-2	-	-	CASSRGYDYGYTF	TGTGCCAGCAGTCGAGGGTACGACTATGGCTACACCTTC
TRBV21-1	TRBJ1-4	-	-	CASRSRVANEKLFF	TGTGCCAGCAGAAGCAGGGTTGCTAATGAAAAACTGTTTTTT
TRBV18	TRBJ2-5	-	-	CASSPSQVTQETQYF	TGTGCCAGCTCACCTTCGCAGGTAACTCAAGAGACCCAGTACTTC